This T cell receptor beta chain was recorded in a study of shared clonotypes between healthy human individuals. Libraries were prepared by immunoSEQ multiplex PCR; TCRdb keeps only in-frame clonotypes and omits some of them. The sample contains 2 million to 2.5 million clones, more than 80% of which appear only once. The CDR3 has 18 amino acids. Trimming pared 3 bases from V and 0 bases from J, leaving 19 bases between. Germline values: CDR1 SGHRS, CDR2 YFSETQ. Only Caucasian adults living in Nashville, Tennessee served as donors. J is TRBJ1-5 and V is TRBV5-1; D perhaps matches TRBD1 (6 bases). The source is a man aged 18 to 30 in good health. Some clones in this sample may be carry-over from other donors' samples. Sequences were obtained from naive CD4+ T cells from PBMCs. This sample's subset: CD45RA+ positively selected. The CDR3 nucleotides read TGCGCCAGCAGCTGGTCGGGGGGGCCCCTATATAGCAATCAGCCCCAGCATTTT. It is translated as CASSWSGGPLYSNQPQHF.